This record covers a single T cell receptor beta chain. This sample is drawn from a study of blood T cells in healthy people across ages. CDR3 length equals 16 residues. Germline V gene sequence: CDR1 DFQATT, CDR2 SNEGSKA (reference sequence). The V gene lost 5 bases and the J gene lost 8 bases, with 25 bases spanning the gap. It was with a sample-barcoded 5' primer and a J-beta primer mix that a second PCR of roughly 6 to 11 cycles was run. TCRdb used MiXCR to reprocess the 5' RACE reads, holding one entry per CDR3 protein. The sample carries over 450,000 distinct CDR3 sequences, 24% recorded once. These data also formed part of another study, on T cells of mothers and their children. That investigation notes: Each donor was one of three healthy Caucasian mothers or one of their six children.

What was sequenced was blood. This TCR was recovered from a boy between 10 and 17 years old in good health. The chain employs TRBV20-1 and TRBJ1-5; the D is unclear. CDR3 protein: CSALIRGETGNKPQHF. The CDR3 nucleotides are TGCAGTGCTCTAATCCGTGGGGAGACGGGGAATAAGCCCCAGCATTTT.